This TCR beta chain is from a study of T cell changes during pregnancy in multiple sclerosis. Method: immunoSEQ multiplex PCR; TCRdb's copy keeps in-frame clones and lacks some. The table includes tens of thousands of clones, roughly 91% detected once. CDR1 is SGHRS and CDR2 is YFSETQ in the germline V gene. The CDR3 loop spans 15 amino acids. Trimming left V 2 bases short and J 0 bases short, with 10 bases between. This chain connects TRBV5-1 to TRBJ2-3; D might be TRBD2 (5 bases). Specimen: CD4+ T cells from peripheral blood mononuclear cells, collected in the second trimester of pregnancy. The origin of this receptor is a female donor with multiple sclerosis, enrolled in a pregnancy study. The CDR3 sequence is CASSFQRSSTDTQYF. CDR3 DNA sequence: TGCGCCAGCAGCTTCCAGCGGTCTAGCACAGATACGCAGTATTTT.